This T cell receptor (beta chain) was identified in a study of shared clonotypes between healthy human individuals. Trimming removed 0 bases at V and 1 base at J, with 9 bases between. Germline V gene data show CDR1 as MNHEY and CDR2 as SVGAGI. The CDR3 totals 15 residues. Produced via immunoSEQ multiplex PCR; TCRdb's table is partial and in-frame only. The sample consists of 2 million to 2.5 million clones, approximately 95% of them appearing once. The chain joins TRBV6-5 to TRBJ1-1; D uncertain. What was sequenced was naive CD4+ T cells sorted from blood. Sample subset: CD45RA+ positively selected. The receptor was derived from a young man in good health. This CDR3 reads CASSYSLNGNTEAFF. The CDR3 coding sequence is TGTGCCAGCAGTTACTCCCTTAATGGGAACACTGAAGCTTTCTTT.